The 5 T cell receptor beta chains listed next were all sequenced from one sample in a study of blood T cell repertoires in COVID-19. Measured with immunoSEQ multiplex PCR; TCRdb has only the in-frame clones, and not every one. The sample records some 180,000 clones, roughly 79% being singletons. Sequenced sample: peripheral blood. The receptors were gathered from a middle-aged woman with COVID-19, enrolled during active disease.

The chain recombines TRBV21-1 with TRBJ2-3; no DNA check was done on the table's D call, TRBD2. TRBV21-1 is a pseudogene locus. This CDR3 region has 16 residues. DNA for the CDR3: TGTGCCAGCAGAGTGTTACTAGCGGGGGGTTCAGATACGCAGTATTTT. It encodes CASRVLLAGGSDTQYF.

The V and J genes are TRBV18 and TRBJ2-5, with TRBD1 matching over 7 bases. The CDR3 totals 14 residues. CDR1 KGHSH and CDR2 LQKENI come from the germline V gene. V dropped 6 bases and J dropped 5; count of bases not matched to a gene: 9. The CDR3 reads CASSPRQGLETQYF. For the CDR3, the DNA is TGTGCCAGCTCGCCTAGACAGGGTCTGGAGACCCAGTACTTC.

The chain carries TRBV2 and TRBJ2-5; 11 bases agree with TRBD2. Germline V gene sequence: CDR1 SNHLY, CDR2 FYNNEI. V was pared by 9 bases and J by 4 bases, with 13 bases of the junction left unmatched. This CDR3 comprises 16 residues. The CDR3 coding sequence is TGTGCCAGTGACCTAGCGGGGGGTGCCAGGGGAGAGACCCAGTACTTC. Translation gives CASDLAGGARGETQYF. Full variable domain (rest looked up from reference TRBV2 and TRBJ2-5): EPEVTQTPSHQVTQMGQEVILRCVPISNHLYFYWYRQILGQKVEFLVSFYNNEISEKSEIFDDQFSVERPDGSNFTLKIRSTKLEDSAMYFCASDLAGGARGETQYFGPGTRLLVL.

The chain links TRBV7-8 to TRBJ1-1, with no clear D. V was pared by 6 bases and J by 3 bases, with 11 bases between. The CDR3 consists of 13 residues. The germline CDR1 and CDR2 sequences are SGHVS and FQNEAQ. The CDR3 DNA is TGTGCCAGCAGGCCAGGCCTCTACACTGAAGCTTTCTTT. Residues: CASRPGLYTEAFF.

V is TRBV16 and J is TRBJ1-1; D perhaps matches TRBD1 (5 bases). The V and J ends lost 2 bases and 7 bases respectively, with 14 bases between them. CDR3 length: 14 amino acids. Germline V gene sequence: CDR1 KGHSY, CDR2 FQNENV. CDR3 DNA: TGTGCCAGCAGCCAACCGGACACCCCCCTTGAAGCTTTCTTT. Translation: CASSQPDTPLEAFF. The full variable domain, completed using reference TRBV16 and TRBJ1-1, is GEEVAQTPKHLVRGEGQKAKLYCAPIKGHSYVFWYQQVLKNEFKFLISFQNENVFDETGMPKERFSAKCLPNSPCSLEIQATKLEDSAVYFCASSQPDTPLEAFFGQGTRLTVV.